This T cell receptor (beta chain) was identified in a study of T-cell memory formation after mild COVID-19. Study findings and constraints: Clones that contracted clustered mainly in CM and EM if CD4+ and in EMRA if CD8+.

CDR1 is SEHNR, CDR2 FQNEAQ, per germline (reference sequence). V trimming: 6 bases; J trimming: 0 bases; junction bases outside the gene matches: 6. This CDR3 is 17 amino acids long. TCR alpha and TCR beta cDNA libraries with sample barcodes and UMIs came from 5'RACE using constant-segment primers. TCRdb recomputed calls from the 5' RACE reads with MiXCR, one row per CDR3 protein. The sample holds 350,000 to 550,000 distinct CDR3 sequences, more than 15% seen once. Notes on this clonotype: Its antigen is still unknown.

This receptor was obtained from a young man who had mild COVID-19 (a few samples of this study predate the infection). Cell type and time point are not known. J is TRBJ2-3 and V is TRBV7-9, with 13 bases that match TRBD2. The sample comprised PBMCs or a T cell subset sorted from them (not recorded which). CDR3 sequence reads: CASRPGLAGLSTDTQYF. CDR3 DNA sequence: TGTGCCAGCAGACCGGGACTAGCGGGGCTTAGCACAGATACGCAGTATTTT.